The following is a TCR beta chain sequence with its context. The CDR3 is made up of 12 amino acids. Deletions cut 4 bases from V and 2 bases from J, with 6 bases between. Germline CDR1 SGHTA, CDR2 FQGNSA. The authors reverse transcribed all of the isolated RNA, so sequencing captured expressed TCRB transcripts. Clones were sequenced by immunoSEQ multiplex PCR, and TCRdb holds only the in-frame ones, with some missing. The sample holds 300,000 to 400,000 clones, roughly 12% seen once. The data derive from a study of beta chain features in type 1 diabetes. Sequencing was carried out using naive CD4+ T cells from blood. This TCR was recovered from a man aged 18 to 35 in good health. The chain recombines TRBV7-2 with TRBJ2-7; D gene unclear. The chain's CDR3 is CASSSVTYEQYF. The CDR3 region has the DNA TGTGCCAGCAGCTCGGTCACCTACGAGCAGTACTTC.